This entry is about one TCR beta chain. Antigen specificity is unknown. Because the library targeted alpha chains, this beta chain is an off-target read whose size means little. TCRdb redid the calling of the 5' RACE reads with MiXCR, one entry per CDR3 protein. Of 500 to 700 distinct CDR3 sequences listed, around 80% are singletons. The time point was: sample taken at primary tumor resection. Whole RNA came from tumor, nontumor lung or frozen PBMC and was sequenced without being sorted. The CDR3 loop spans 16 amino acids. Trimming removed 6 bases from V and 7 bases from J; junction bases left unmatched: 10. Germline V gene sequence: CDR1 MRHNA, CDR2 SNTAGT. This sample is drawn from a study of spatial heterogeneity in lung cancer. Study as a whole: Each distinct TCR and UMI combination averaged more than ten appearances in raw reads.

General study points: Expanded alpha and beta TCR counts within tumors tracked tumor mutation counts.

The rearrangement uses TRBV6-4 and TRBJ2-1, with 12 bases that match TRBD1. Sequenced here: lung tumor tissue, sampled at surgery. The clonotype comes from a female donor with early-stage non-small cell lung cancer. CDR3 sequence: CASSDKPGQGANEQFF. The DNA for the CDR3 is TGTGCCAGCAGCGACAAACCGGGACAGGGGGCGAATGAGCAGTTCTTC.